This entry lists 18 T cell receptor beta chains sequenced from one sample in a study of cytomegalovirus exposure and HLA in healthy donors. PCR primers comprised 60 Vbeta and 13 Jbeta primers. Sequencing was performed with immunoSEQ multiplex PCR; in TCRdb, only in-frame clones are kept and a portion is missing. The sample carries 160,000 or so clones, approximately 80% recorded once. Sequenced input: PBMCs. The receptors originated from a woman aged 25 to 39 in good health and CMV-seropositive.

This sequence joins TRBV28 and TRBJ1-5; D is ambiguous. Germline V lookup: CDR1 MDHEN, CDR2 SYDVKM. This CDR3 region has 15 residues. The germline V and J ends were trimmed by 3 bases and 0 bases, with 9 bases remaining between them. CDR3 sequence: CASSLHGDSNQPQHF. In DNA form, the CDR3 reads TGTGCCAGCAGTTTGCACGGAGATAGCAATCAGCCCCAGCATTTT. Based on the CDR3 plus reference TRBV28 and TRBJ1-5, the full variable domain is DVKVTQSSRYLVKRTGEKVFLECVQDMDHENMFWYRQDPGLGLRLIYFSYDVKMKEKGDIPEGYSVSREKKERFSLILESASTNQTSMYLCASSLHGDSNQPQHFGDGTRLSIL.

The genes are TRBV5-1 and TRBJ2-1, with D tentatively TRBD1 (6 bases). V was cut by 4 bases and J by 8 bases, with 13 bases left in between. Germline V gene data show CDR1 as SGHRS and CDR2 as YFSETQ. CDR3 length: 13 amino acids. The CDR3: CASSDIRGDEQFF. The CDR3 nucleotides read TGCGCCAGCAGCGATATCAGGGGAGATGAGCAGTTCTTC.

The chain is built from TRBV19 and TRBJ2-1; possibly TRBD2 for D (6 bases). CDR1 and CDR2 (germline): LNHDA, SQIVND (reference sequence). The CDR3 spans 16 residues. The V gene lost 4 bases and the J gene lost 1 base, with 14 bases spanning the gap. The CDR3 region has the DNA TGTGCCAGTAGTAGATCACTAGGGAGGTCCTACAATGAGCAGTTCTTC. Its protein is CASSRSLGRSYNEQFF.

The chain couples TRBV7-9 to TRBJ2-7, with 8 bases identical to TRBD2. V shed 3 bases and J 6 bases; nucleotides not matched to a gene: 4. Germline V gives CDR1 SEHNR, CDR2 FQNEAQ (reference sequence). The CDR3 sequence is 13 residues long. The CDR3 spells CASSLTAGGEQYF. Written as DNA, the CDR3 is TGTGCCAGCAGCTTGACGGCGGGGGGCGAGCAGTACTTC. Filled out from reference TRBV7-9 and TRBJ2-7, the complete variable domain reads DTGVSQNPRHKITKRGQNVTFRCDPISEHNRLYWYRQTLGQGPEFLTYFQNEAQLEKSRLLSDRFSAERPKGSFSTLEIQRTEQGDSAMYLCASSLTAGGEQYFGPGTRLTVT.

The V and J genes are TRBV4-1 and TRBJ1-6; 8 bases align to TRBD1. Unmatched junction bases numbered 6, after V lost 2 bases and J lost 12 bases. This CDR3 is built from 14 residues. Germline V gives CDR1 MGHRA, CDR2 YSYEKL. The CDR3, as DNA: TGCGCCAGCAGCCAACCTGGACAGGGCATACCCCTCCACTTT. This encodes CASSQPGQGIPLHF.

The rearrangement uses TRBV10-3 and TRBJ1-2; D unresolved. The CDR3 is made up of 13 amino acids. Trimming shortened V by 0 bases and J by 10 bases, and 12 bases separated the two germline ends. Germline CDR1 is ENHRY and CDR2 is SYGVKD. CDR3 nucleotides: TGTGCCATCAGTGAGTCGGCAGGTCTGCCCTACACCTTC. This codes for CAISESAGLPYTF.

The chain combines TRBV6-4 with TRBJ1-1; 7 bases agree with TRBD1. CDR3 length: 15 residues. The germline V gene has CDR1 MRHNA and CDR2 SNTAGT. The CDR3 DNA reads TGTGCTAACGAAGGGCCGGAGGGGGCGCAGACTGAAGCTTTCTTT. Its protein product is CANEGPEGAQTEAFF.

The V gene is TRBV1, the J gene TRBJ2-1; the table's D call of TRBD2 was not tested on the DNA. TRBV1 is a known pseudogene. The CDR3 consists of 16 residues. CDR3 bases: TGCACCAGCAGCCAAGAAGCGGGGGGACGGTACAATGAGCAGTTCTTC. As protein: CTSSQEAGGRYNEQFF.

The CDR3 region is CASSQAGFSYGYTF. DNA of the CDR3: TGCGCCAGCAGCCAAGCAGGGTTTAGCTATGGCTACACCTTC. The rearrangement uses TRBV4-3 and TRBJ1-2, with D tentatively TRBD1 (5 bases). Germline V gene lookup returns CDR1 LGHNA and CDR2 YSLEER. This CDR3 has 14 amino acids. V was pared by 1 base and J by 4 bases, with 10 bases between.

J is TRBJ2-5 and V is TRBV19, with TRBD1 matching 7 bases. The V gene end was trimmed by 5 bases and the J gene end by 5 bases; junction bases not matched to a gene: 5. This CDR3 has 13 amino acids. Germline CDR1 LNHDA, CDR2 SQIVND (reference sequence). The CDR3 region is CASSATGSETQYF. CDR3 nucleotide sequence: TGTGCCAGTAGTGCGACAGGGAGTGAGACCCAGTACTTC.

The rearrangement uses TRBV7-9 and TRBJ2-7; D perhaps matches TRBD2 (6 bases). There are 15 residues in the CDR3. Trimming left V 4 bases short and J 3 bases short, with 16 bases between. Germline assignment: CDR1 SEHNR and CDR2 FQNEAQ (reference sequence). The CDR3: CASSSARGGDYEQYF. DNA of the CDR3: TGTGCCAGCAGCTCCGCTAGAGGAGGGGACTACGAGCAGTACTTC.

In nucleotides, the CDR3 is TGTGCCAGCAGCCCCAATCAGGGATCCTACGAGCAGTACTTC. Its protein product is CASSPNQGSYEQYF. This sequence joins TRBV7-3 and TRBJ2-7, with D possibly TRBD1 on 5 matching bases. Germline V gene lookup returns CDR1 SGHTA and CDR2 FQGTGA. This CDR3 is 14 amino acids long. V shed 5 bases and J shed 1 base, with 12 bases lying between them.

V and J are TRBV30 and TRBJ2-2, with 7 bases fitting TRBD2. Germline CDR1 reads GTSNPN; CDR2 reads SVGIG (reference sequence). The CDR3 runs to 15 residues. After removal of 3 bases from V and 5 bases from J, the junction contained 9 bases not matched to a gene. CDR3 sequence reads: CAWRLFWRETGELFF. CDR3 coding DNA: TGTGCCTGGAGACTGTTTTGGCGGGAGACCGGGGAGCTGTTTTTT.

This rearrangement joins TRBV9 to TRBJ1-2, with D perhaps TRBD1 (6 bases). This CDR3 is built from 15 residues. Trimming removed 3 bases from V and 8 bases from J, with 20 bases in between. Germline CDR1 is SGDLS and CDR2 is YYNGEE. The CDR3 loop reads CASSGGGPSLGGYTF. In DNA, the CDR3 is TGTGCCAGCAGCGGGGGGGGCCCTTCCTTAGGGGGCTACACCTTC.

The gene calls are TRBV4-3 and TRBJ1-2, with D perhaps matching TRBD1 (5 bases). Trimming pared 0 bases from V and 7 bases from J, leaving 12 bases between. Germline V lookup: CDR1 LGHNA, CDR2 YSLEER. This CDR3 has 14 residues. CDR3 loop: CASSQEWRGGGYTF. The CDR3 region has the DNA TGCGCCAGCAGCCAAGAATGGAGGGGAGGTGGCTACACCTTC.

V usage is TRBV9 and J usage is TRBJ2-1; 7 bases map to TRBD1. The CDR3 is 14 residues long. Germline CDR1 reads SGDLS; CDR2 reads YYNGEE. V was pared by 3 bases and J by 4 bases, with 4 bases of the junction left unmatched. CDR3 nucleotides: TGTGCCAGCAGCGACGGGACAGCTTACAATGAGCAGTTCTTC. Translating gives CASSDGTAYNEQFF.

CDR3 bases: TGCGCCAGCAGCTATACCTCAGGGGCGACCTACGAGCAGTACTTC. Protein sequence: CASSYTSGATYEQYF. This chain uses TRBV4-1 with TRBJ2-7, with D possibly being TRBD1 (6 bases). CDR3 length: 15 residues. V lost 5 bases to trimming and J lost 2 bases, with 16 bases between them. The V gene's germline CDR1 is MGHRA and CDR2 YSYEKL.

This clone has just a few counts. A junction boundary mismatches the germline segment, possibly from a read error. This chain's CDR3 is CSSSPLGRSVGYTF. The CDR3 DNA sequence: TGTTCCAGCAGCCCCCTGGGCAGGTCGGTTGGCTACACCTTC. This rearrangement joins TRBV7-9 to TRBJ1-2; no clear D. This CDR3 is built from 14 residues. Germline-derived CDR1 and CDR2 are SEHNR and FQNEAQ (reference sequence).